This T cell receptor (beta chain) came from a study of cytomegalovirus exposure and HLA in healthy donors (dated by TCRdb to the late 2010s). With respect to the entire study: A later analysis indicated that the 120 validation repertoires were generated on the platform also employed for the roughly 720 repertoires of the first cohort. Besides the first cohort of 500 to 700 subjects, a separate validation cohort made up of over 95 different subjects was used. To predict cytomegalovirus infection status, the study brought together high-throughput TCR immunosequencing, statistical association of individual TCRs with disease status, and machine learning. The study aimed to test whether cataloging public T cell receptors could reveal signatures of past pathogen exposure.

Broad study findings and their caveats: The classifier was reported to diagnose cytomegalovirus status with high specificity and sensitivity in both the original and validation cohorts. According to the authors, the approach could potentially be generalized to other disease states and immunological phenotypes. While some public TCRs were present in many individuals, most TCR sequences turned up only very rarely across donors. The study listed 150 to 200 TCR beta chains as associated with cytomegalovirus. A later analysis had no HLA typing for the validation cohort, so co-occurrence there was scored across all 110 or so repertoires. A few of the identified cytomegalovirus-associated TCR beta chains were confirmed in vitro to be specific for cytomegalovirus antigens. In a later analysis, TCRs clustered in the first cohort were found to also tend to co-occur in the roughly 120 validation repertoires, with approximately 93% of cluster scores above 0.

The donors were included in the validation cohort of 90 to 150 subjects, a group kept apart from the roughly 700-subject first cohort. Comments on this clone: Its antigen target is currently unknown. The sample holds no much larger clone one base away, and base qualities are not on file.

The library was obtained by the immunoSEQ multiplex PCR assay. Per the authors' processing: To diagnose cytomegalovirus status from the catalog of TCR beta chain sequences, a statistical classification framework was built. As stored in TCRdb, this immuneACCESS dataset retains in-frame rearrangements with V and J assigned. A fraction of the clones does not appear; measured against another copy, unresolved V genes explain less than half of the discrepancy, and the remainder lacks a known reason. The V and J calls and clone size were taken over from that table, and D and trimming were inferred from the DNA. This sample has more than 55,000 clones in its table, and roughly 90% of those were observed once. The biggest ten clones account for roughly 1.2% of the sample. The CDR3 starts with the cysteine, ends with the phenylalanine, and has 17 residues. Only the CDR3 part of the read is kept: 51 bases, read in frame from the first base. Germline trimming amounts to 0 bases on V and 0 bases on J, with 5 as the count of junction bases outside the gene matches. Via the germline V gene, CDR1 is SGHRS and CDR2 YFSETQ.

The specimen was PBMCs. The sequence was obtained from a woman younger than 35 in good health and CMV-seronegative. The chain is assembled from TRBV5-1 and TRBJ1-3; the central 8 bases match TRBD1. The CDR3: CASSLAPGQGSGNTIYF. The DNA is TGCGCCAGCAGCTTGGCCCCCGGACAGGGCTCTGGAAACACCATATATTTT.